This TCR beta chain was observed in a study of control samples from healthy donors and cancer patients. In this sample, this clone turned up once. This CDR3 region has 13 residues. Trimming left V 8 bases short and J 0 bases short, with 9 bases between. Clones were read by immunoSEQ multiplex PCR, and TCRdb kept only the in-frame ones, dropping some. The repertoire has more than 90,000 clones, roughly 90% of them found once; the top ten carry under 10%. What was sequenced was blood. This rearrangement joins TRBV12-3 or TRBV12-4 to TRBJ2-3; D not certain. The sequence derives from a man aged 25 to 45 in good health. As DNA, the CDR3 is TGTGCCAGCTCCAAATCAAGCACAGATACGCAGTATTTT. This encodes CASSKSSTDTQYF.